The rows below give T cell receptor beta chains drawn from one sample of a study of control samples from healthy donors and cancer patients. The table came from immunoSEQ multiplex PCR; TCRdb's copy has only in-frame clones and leaves some out. The data hold 100,000 to 150,000 clones, with almost 95% observed a single time. Input material: PBMCs. The receptors originated from an elderly man with head and neck cancer. Both conserved end residues are part of each CDR3. Fields, in order: clone size, CDR3 length, V gene, CDR3 protein. Where a row states a size, it is once, few, many or the class of an expanded clone; other rows omit it.

abundance: NA; len: 13; v_gene: TRBV3-1/TRBV3-2; CDR3aa: CASSLAGDNEQFF
abundance: NA; len: 16; v_gene: TRBV5-1; CDR3aa: CASSLQRGATYNEQFF
abundance: NA; len: 13; v_gene: TRBV5-1; CDR3aa: CASSLPGYNEQFF
abundance: NA; len: 15; v_gene: TRBV2; CDR3aa: CASSRRAGGTDTQYF
abundance: NA; len: 14; v_gene: TRBV30; CDR3aa: CAWRVGTRTGELFF
abundance: once; len: 16; v_gene: TRBV6-1; CDR3aa: CASSEWGLATNEKLFF
abundance: NA; len: 16; v_gene: TRBV4-3; CDR3aa: CASSQSPGTTTGELFF
abundance: NA; len: 15; v_gene: TRBV19; CDR3aa: CASRIRDRVGTEAFF
abundance: NA; len: 16; v_gene: TRBV19; CDR3aa: CASSIPGTGATGELFF
abundance: NA; len: 12; v_gene: TRBV29-1; CDR3aa: CSVAAGGYGYTF
abundance: once; len: 16; v_gene: TRBV7-9; CDR3aa: CASSLVSDRGHYGYTF
abundance: NA; len: 13; v_gene: TRBV9; CDR3aa: CASSAASGDEQYF
abundance: few; len: 16; v_gene: TRBV24-1; CDR3aa: CATSDFPDRGGQPQHF
abundance: NA; len: 17; v_gene: TRBV9; CDR3aa: CASSPPGLTSGANVLTF
abundance: NA; len: 14; v_gene: TRBV7-2; CDR3aa: CASTPGPGVDEQFF
abundance: NA; len: 12; v_gene: TRBV6-5; CDR3aa: CASSLRGEKLFF
abundance: NA; len: 14; v_gene: TRBV7-6; CDR3aa: CASSFGAGGNEQFF
abundance: NA; len: 17; v_gene: TRBV5-1; CDR3aa: CASSLVVSGGGTDTQYF
abundance: NA; len: 16; v_gene: TRBV7-2; CDR3aa: CASSLTLSGGVDEQYF
abundance: NA; len: 14; v_gene: TRBV7-8; CDR3aa: CASSLARWGRGYTF
abundance: once; len: 15; v_gene: TRBV11-2; CDR3aa: CASSLGTGGFNEQFF
abundance: NA; len: 14; v_gene: TRBV29-1; CDR3aa: CSVDRTGDGETQYF
abundance: NA; len: 15; v_gene: TRBV19; CDR3aa: CASSTRGAGGETQYF
abundance: NA; len: 13; v_gene: TRBV5-6; CDR3aa: CASSSLDTYGYTF
abundance: NA; len: 14; v_gene: TRBV5-1; CDR3aa: CASSPGTGPETQYF
abundance: NA; len: 15; v_gene: TRBV7-6; CDR3aa: CASSLGGGSTGELFF
abundance: NA; len: 13; v_gene: TRBV30; CDR3aa: CAWSDRPNTEAFF
abundance: NA; len: 13; v_gene: TRBV12-3/TRBV12-4; CDR3aa: CASSLDRIYGYTF
abundance: NA; len: 16; v_gene: TRBV9; CDR3aa: CASTPQPGGGTDTQYF
abundance: NA; len: 14; v_gene: TRBV4-1; CDR3aa: CASSHDGLAYEQYF
abundance: once; len: 15; v_gene: TRBV5-6; CDR3aa: CASSNLGQGAFGYTF
abundance: NA; len: 13; v_gene: TRBV30; CDR3aa: CAWSVIGNQPQHF
abundance: NA; len: 13; v_gene: TRBV7-2; CDR3aa: CASSLFLSYEQYF
abundance: NA; len: 14; v_gene: TRBV3-1/TRBV3-2; CDR3aa: CASSGRDFQETQYF
abundance: NA; len: 16; v_gene: TRBV2; CDR3aa: CASSASLARNTGELFF
abundance: NA; len: 13; v_gene: TRBV6-5; CDR3aa: CASSKISNQPQHF
abundance: NA; len: 15; v_gene: TRBV3-1/TRBV3-2; CDR3aa: CASSQDLTGLAGYTF
abundance: NA; len: 13; v_gene: TRBV5-1; CDR3aa: CASSLAEGTEAFF
abundance: NA; len: 15; v_gene: TRBV4-3; CDR3aa: CASSQDSPGVDEQFF
abundance: NA; len: 14; v_gene: TRBV5-1; CDR3aa: CASTRTGMNTEAFF
abundance: once; len: 12; v_gene: TRBV29-1; CDR3aa: CSGKQGALGYTF
abundance: NA; len: 16; v_gene: TRBV19; CDR3aa: CASSITLTGRVREQYF
abundance: once; len: 11; v_gene: TRBV20-1; CDR3aa: CSASRGGEQFF
abundance: NA; len: 13; v_gene: TRBV27; CDR3aa: CASSEGPNYGYTF
abundance: NA; len: 16; v_gene: TRBV5-1; CDR3aa: CASSRRQAGDNSPLHF
abundance: NA; len: 13; v_gene: TRBV12-5; CDR3aa: CASGNRSVQPQHF
abundance: NA; len: 14; v_gene: TRBV5-1; CDR3aa: CASETGDGLNIQYF
abundance: NA; len: 15; v_gene: TRBV19; CDR3aa: CASSMPPRGNTEAFF
abundance: NA; len: 13; v_gene: TRBV12-3/TRBV12-4; CDR3aa: CASSGYGGSGYTF
abundance: NA; len: 17; v_gene: TRBV18; CDR3aa: CASSPFSGTAANTEAFF
abundance: NA; len: 12; v_gene: TRBV5-1; CDR3aa: CASRNTAYEQYF
abundance: NA; len: 13; v_gene: TRBV6-1; CDR3aa: CASSEWRYTEAFF
abundance: once; len: 13; v_gene: TRBV5-6; CDR3aa: CASLGTGHNEQFF
abundance: NA; len: 14; v_gene: TRBV20-1; CDR3aa: CSASQRGGTDTQYF